This T cell receptor beta chain was captured in a study of cytomegalovirus exposure and HLA in healthy donors. PCR involved 60 Vbeta and 13 Jbeta primers. Sequencing was performed with immunoSEQ multiplex PCR; in TCRdb, only in-frame clones are kept and a portion is missing. The sample has over 150,000 clones, just over 75% seen once. V lost 6 bases to trimming and J lost 6 bases; unmatched junction nucleotides: 11. Germline CDR1 is SGHTA and CDR2 is FQGTGA. This CDR3 comprises 15 residues. The sequence derives from a woman in her sixties or seventies in good health and CMV-seropositive. The source material was PBMCs. V usage is TRBV7-3 and J usage is TRBJ2-1; 7 bases are a match to TRBD1. The CDR3 DNA reads TGTGCCAGCAGTAGAGACAGGGTTGAGGCCAATGAGCAGTTCTTC. It encodes CASSRDRVEANEQFF.